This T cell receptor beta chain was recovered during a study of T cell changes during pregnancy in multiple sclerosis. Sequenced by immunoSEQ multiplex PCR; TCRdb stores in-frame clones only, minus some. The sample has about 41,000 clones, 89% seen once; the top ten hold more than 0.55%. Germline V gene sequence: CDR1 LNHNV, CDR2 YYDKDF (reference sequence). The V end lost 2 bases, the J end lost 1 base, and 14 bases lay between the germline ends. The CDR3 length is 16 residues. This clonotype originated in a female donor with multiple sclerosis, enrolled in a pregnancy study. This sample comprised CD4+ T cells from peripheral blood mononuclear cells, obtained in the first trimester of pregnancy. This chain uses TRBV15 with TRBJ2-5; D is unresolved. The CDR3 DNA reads TGTGCCACCAGCAGATCTCCAATAGCTTTCCAAGAGACCCAGTACTTC. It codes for CATSRSPIAFQETQYF.